This entry lists 4 T cell receptor beta chains sequenced from one sample in a study of blood T cells in healthy people across ages. Through a sample-barcoded 5' primer and a J-beta primer mix, a second PCR was run for roughly 7 to 12 cycles. TCRdb re-called the 5' RACE reads through MiXCR, storing one row per CDR3 protein. The table shows some 920,000 distinct CDR3 sequences, with roughly half occurring only once. Sequenced input: blood. These receptors were taken from an older woman in good health.

The rearrangement uses TRBV2 and TRBJ2-7, with 11 bases aligning to TRBD2. The length of the CDR3 is 14 residues. The V gene end was trimmed by 7 bases and the J gene end by 5 bases; junction bases not matched to a gene: 7. Germline V gives CDR1 SNHLY, CDR2 FYNNEI. The CDR3, as DNA: TGTGCCAGCAATAGTGGGACTAGCGGCCACGAGCAGTACTTC. Amino acids: CASNSGTSGHEQYF.

J is TRBJ2-1 and V is TRBV7-6, with D possibly TRBD1 on 6 matching bases. Per germline, CDR1 SGHVS and CDR2 FNYEAQ. Trimming shortened V by 8 bases and J by 5 bases, and 7 bases separated the two germline ends. The CDR3 is 11 amino acids. Here the CDR3 DNA reads TGTGCCAGCGGGGGCCACAATGAGCAGTTCTTC. Translation: CASGGHNEQFF.

The CDR3 DNA is TGCAGCGTTGAAACTGAGGGTTACAATGAGCAGTTCTTC. Translation gives CSVETEGYNEQFF. This chain uses TRBV29-1 with TRBJ2-1, with a possible D match to TRBD2 (5 bases). The V gene's germline CDR1 is SQVTM and CDR2 ANQGSEA. The CDR3 extends over 13 amino acids. Trimming removed 2 bases from V and 4 bases from J, with 9 bases in between.

The chain carries TRBV7-3 and TRBJ2-1; 16 nucleotides align to TRBD2. After removal of 0 bases from V and 9 bases from J, the junction contained 5 bases not matched to a gene. This CDR3 has 17 residues. The V gene's germline CDR1 is SGHTA and CDR2 FQGTGA. CDR3 in DNA: TGTGCCAGCAGCTTAACCCCGGGACTAGCGGGAGGGACTGAGCAGTTCTTC. Amino acids: CASSLTPGLAGGTEQFF.